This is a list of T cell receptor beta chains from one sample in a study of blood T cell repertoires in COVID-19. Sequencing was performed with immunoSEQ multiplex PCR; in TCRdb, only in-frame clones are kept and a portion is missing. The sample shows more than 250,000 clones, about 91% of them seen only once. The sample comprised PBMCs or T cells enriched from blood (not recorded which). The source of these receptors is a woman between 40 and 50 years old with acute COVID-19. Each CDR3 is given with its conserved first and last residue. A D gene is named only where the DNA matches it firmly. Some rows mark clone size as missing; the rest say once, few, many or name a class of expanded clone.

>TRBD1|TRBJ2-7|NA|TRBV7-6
CASSLSPTGAEQYF
TGTGCCAGCAGCCTATCCCCGACAGGGGCCGAGCAGTACTTC
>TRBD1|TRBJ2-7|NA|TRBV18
CASSPPQGVGIYEQYF
TGTGCCAGCTCGCCACCACAGGGGGTAGGGATCTACGAGCAGTACTTC
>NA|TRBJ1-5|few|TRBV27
CASSPWTEQNQPQHF
TGTGCCAGCAGTCCCTGGACAGAACAGAATCAGCCCCAGCATTTT
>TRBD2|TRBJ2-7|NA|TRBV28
CASSAPGLGRREEQYF
TGTGCCAGCAGTGCACCGGGACTAGGCCGGCGGGAGGAGCAGTACTTC
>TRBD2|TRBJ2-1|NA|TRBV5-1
CASSILAAGYNEQFF
TGCGCCAGCAGCATACTAGCGGCGGGATACAATGAGCAGTTCTTC
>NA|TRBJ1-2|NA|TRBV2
CASSSPGNYGYTF
TGTGCCAGCAGTTCCCCAGGGAACTATGGCTACACCTTC
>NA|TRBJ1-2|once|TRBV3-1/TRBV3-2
CASSQNPHWNYGYTF
TGTGCCAGCAGCCAAAACCCCCACTGGAACTATGGCTACACCTTC
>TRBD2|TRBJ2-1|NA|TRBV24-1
CATSGTSGASYNEQFF
TGTGCCACCAGTGGGACTAGCGGTGCCTCCTACAATGAGCAGTTCTTC
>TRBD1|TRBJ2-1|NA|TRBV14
CASSHRYSQGAAYNEQFF
TGTGCCAGCAGCCACCGTTATTCACAGGGGGCGGCGTACAATGAGCAGTTCTTC
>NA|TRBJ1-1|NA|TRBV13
CASSLWPDRKVEAFF
TGTGCCAGCAGCTTATGGCCCGACAGAAAAGTTGAAGCTTTCTTT
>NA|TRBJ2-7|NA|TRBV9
CASSVEGNSYEQYF
TGTGCCAGCAGCGTAGAGGGGAACTCCTACGAGCAGTACTTC
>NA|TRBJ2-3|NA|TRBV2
CASSELSGSTDTQYF
TGTGCCAGCAGTGAATTGAGCGGGAGCACAGATACGCAGTATTTT
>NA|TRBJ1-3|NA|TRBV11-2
CASSPLRRVTGNTIYF
TGTGCCAGCAGCCCCTTGAGGAGGGTTACGGGAAACACCATATATTTT
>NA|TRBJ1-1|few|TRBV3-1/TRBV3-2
CASSQDRVRGEAFF
TGTGCCAGCAGCCAAGATAGGGTCCGGGGTGAAGCTTTCTTT
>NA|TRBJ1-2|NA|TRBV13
CASSLDGGENYGYTF
TGTGCCAGCAGCTTAGACGGGGGGGAGAACTATGGCTACACCTTC
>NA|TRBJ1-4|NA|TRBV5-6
CASSLTAATNEKLFF
TGTGCCAGCAGCTTGACAGCCGCAACTAATGAAAAACTGTTTTTT
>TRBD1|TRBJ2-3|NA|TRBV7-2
CASSQQGSTDTQYF
TGTGCCAGCAGCCAACAGGGGAGCACAGATACGCAGTATTTT